The rows below give T cell receptor beta chains drawn from one sample of a study of blood T cell repertoires in COVID-19. The table came from immunoSEQ multiplex PCR; TCRdb's copy has only in-frame clones and leaves some out. The repertoire includes under 95,000 clones, over 65% of them detected once, and over 5.5% sits in the top ten. Input material: peripheral blood. These receptors all come from a man aged 45-60 years with active or convalescent COVID-19. CDR3s include the opening cysteine and the closing phenylalanine or tryptophan. A D gene is named only where the DNA matches it firmly. Some rows have no size entry. The others give once, few or many, or a class for an expanded clone.

j_gene	abundance	d_gene	v_gene	len	CDR3nt	CDR3aa
TRBJ1-4	-	TRBD1	TRBV6-5	15	TGTGCCAGCAGTATACGACAGGGGACTAATGAAAAACTGTTTTTT	CASSIRQGTNEKLFF
TRBJ2-7	few	-	TRBV7-7	12	TGTGCCAGCAGCCTAGGGTGGCACGAGCAGTACTTC	CASSLGWHEQYF
TRBJ2-7	-	-	TRBV7-9	14	TGTGCCAGCAGCCCGAGGGGGGGCTCCTACGAGCAGTACTTC	CASSPRGGSYEQYF
TRBJ2-3	-	TRBD2	TRBV5-1	15	TGCGCCAGCAGCTTGGGAGGACTAGAGGAAGATACGCAGTATTTT	CASSLGGLEEDTQYF
TRBJ2-7	-	-	TRBV3-1/TRBV3-2	15	TGTGCCAGCAGCCGGGTAGGGGGGGCGGCCAACGAGCAGTACTTC	CASSRVGGAANEQYF
TRBJ2-3	few	TRBD2	TRBV19	19	TGTGCCAGTGGTAGAAGGGGGACTAGCGGGGCTACGAGCACAGATACGCAGTATTTT	CASGRRGTSGATSTDTQYF
TRBJ1-5	few	-	TRBV12-3/TRBV12-4	13	TGTGCCAGCAGTTTAGGGGCTCGTCAGCCCCAGCATTTT	CASSLGARQPQHF
TRBJ2-2	-	TRBD1	TRBV15	16	TGTGCCACCGGTTCTGCAACAGGGGGCTACACCGGGGAGCTGTTTTTT	CATGSATGGYTGELFF
TRBJ1-5	once	TRBD1	TRBV19	18	TGTGCCAGTAGTATGAGGGACAGGGGGTTTTATAGCAATCAGCCCCAGCATTTT	CASSMRDRGFYSNQPQHF
TRBJ1-6	few	TRBD1	TRBV7-9	15	TGTGCCAGCAGCGACCGAACAGGGGGCCGGTCACCCCTCCACTTT	CASSDRTGGRSPLHF
TRBJ2-1	-	-	TRBV19	18	TGTGCCAGTAGTATAGATGATGCGGGGCTTGTATACCGCGATGAGCAGTTCTTC	CASSIDDAGLVYRDEQFF